This record concerns one TCR beta chain sequence. No cognate antigen has been identified for it. Base-call qualities are not available, and no considerably larger clone is one nucleotide away. TCRbeta CDR3 regions were amplified from genomic DNA using the immunoSEQ Assay, a bias-controlled multiplex PCR. In the authors' own workflow: Nucleated cell counts per sample were estimated from amplification of reference gene primers within the assay. To quantify the absolute abundance of each unique TCRbeta CDR3 rearrangement, sequence reads were collapsed and filtered. For each sample, productive Simpson clonality was calculated as the square root of Simpson's diversity index across productive rearrangements. Not all clones reach the TCRdb copy of this immuneACCESS table, which keeps in-frame sequences only. Checked studies attribute under half of the gap to unresolved V genes and leave the rest unexplained. D and trimming were read from the DNA, whereas the V and J calls and clone size are those reported in that table. This sample comprises 52,000 or so clones, about nine tenths of them detected only once. The ten largest clones represent roughly 3.4% of the sample.

V is reduced by 1 base and J by 8 bases, leaving a spacing of 10 bases between them. Its CDR3 holds 13 amino acids, cysteine through phenylalanine. CDR3 DNA only is kept here, 39 bases in frame from base 1. Sequences PRHDT (CDR1) and FYEKMQ (CDR2) are obtained from the germline V gene (reference sequence). In Seattle, one collaborating source enrolled patients while the infection was active and tracked those patients longitudinally over the course of disease. Collaborating institutions collected whole blood in K2EDTA tubes following their own protocols. For TCRbeta analysis, collaborator samples were shipped as frozen whole blood, as isolated PBMCs, or as DNA extracted from either sample type. The data derive from a study of blood T cell repertoires in COVID-19 (TCRdb year 2020). Background for the entire study: The collaborator samples originated in the United States, Italy and Spain and spanned the acute and convalescent phases of COVID-19. Samples came from the ongoing ImmuneRACE study (first 160 participants) plus 1,254 subjects from 6 global collaborators. The repertoires were made available in a free public database intended to serve as a resource for research on the immune response to SARS-CoV-2. The material from the prospective study consisted of cDNA or gDNA derived from T cells, B-cell-depleted T cells, or PBMCs. Where available, HLA class I and class II types were obtained from metadata supplied by the sample provider rather than from assay-based typing. The dataset comprised deeply sampled blood TCRbeta repertoires from subjects exposed to, actively infected with, or recovered from COVID-19. Nearly every sample came with metadata listing a de-identified subject ID, COVID-19 status, age in years and sex.

Paper-wide results and their limitations: The amount of clinical and demographic metadata varied by source and participant and was provided uncurated.

The TCR was taken from a man aged 35 to 55 with COVID-19, enrolled during active disease. Sequenced material: peripheral blood. Recombination joined TRBV13 with TRBJ2-3, with no confidently assigned D gene. For the CDR3, the sequence is CASSLESPSTQYF. Here is the DNA: TGTGCCAGCAGCTTAGAATCCCCCTCTACGCAGTATTTT.